Each of the 16 T cell receptor beta chains below was sequenced from the same sample in a study of T cells in Graves' hyperthyroidism and ophthalmopathy. There were TCR beta CDR3 regions amplified from RNA transcripts. The study used the HTBI primer set for a first-round RT-PCR of the TCR CDR3. MiXCR, run by TCRdb on the multiplex PCR reads, gives a single entry per CDR3 protein. The data show more than 350,000 distinct CDR3 sequences, 12% to 15% seen once. Sequencing was done on a sample of blood. These receptors were collected from a woman in her sixties with Graves' ophthalmopathy.

In its sample, this clonotype was seen a few times. The chain recombines TRBV9 with TRBJ2-6; D might be TRBD2 (7 bases). The CDR3 is 17 residues long. The germline V gene encodes CDR1 SGDLS and CDR2 YYNGEE. Deletions cut 3 bases from V and 0 bases from J, with 13 bases between. The CDR3 bases are TGTGCCAGCAGCGAGCGGGACACGAGCTCTGGGGCCAACGTCCTGACTTTC. This codes for CASSERDTSSGANVLTF.

The J gene is TRBJ1-5, the V gene TRBV19, with D perhaps TRBD1 (6 bases). The CDR3 has 14 residues. Germline V gene lookup returns CDR1 LNHDA and CDR2 SQIVND (reference sequence). Trimming removed 5 bases at V and 7 bases at J, with 15 bases between. The CDR3 nucleotides are TGTGCCAGTAGTTCCTCGACAGGAAACCAGCCCCAGCATTTT. Its protein is CASSSSTGNQPQHF.

The table lists this clonotype with a count of one. A much larger clonotype is one base distant, so this may be a read error. The chain recombines TRBV7-3 with TRBJ2-7, with D unresolved. The CDR3 extends over 13 amino acids. V dropped 2 bases and J dropped 7 bases, with 12 bases sitting between them. From germline, CDR1 is SGHTA and CDR2 FQGTGA. In nucleotides, the CDR3 is TGTGCCAGCAGCTTAGGTCTCCCGAATGAGCAGTACTTC. This gives the protein CASSLGLPNEQYF.

The CDR3 spells CASSQTSGGSGANVLTF. The DNA of the CDR3 is TGCGCCAGCAGCCAGACTAGCGGAGGTTCTGGGGCCAACGTCCTGACTTTC. J is TRBJ2-6 and V is TRBV5-1; 9 bases match TRBD2. The CDR3 length is 17 residues. With V trimmed by 4 bases and J by 1 base, 6 bases remained unmatched. Germline CDR1 and CDR2: SGHRS and YFSETQ.

This clonotype was picked up many times. J is TRBJ2-1 and V is TRBV6-1, with TRBD2 matching 7 bases. Trimming at V came to 7 bases and at J to 6 bases, leaving 12 bases not matched to a gene. This CDR3 region has 15 residues. Germline V gene data show CDR1 as MNHNS and CDR2 as SASEGT. The DNA of the CDR3 is TGTGCCAGCACCTCCTTGGCCGAGCGGGGCAATGAGCAGTTCTTC. Amino acids: CASTSLAERGNEQFF.

V usage is TRBV7-2 and J usage is TRBJ2-3; 15 bases are a match to TRBD2. The CDR3 is 16 amino acids. Germline CDR1 SGHTA, CDR2 FQGNSA. V was pared by 5 bases and J by 6 bases, with 6 bases of the junction left unmatched. This chain's CDR3 is CASSPGTSGRLDTQYF. Here the CDR3 DNA reads TGTGCCAGCAGCCCTGGGACTAGCGGGAGGTTGGATACGCAGTATTTT.

This clonotype occurred many times. The chain has TRBV5-1 and TRBJ2-1; D gene ambiguous. The CDR3 contains 14 residues. CDR1 is SGHRS and CDR2 is YFSETQ in the germline V gene. Between the trimmed V and J ends, which lost 4 bases and 5 bases, there was a span of 13 bases. CDR3 sequence: CASSPLGLNNEQFF. As DNA, the CDR3 is TGCGCCAGCAGCCCTCTCGGTCTTAACAATGAGCAGTTCTTC. Filled out from reference TRBV5-1 and TRBJ2-1, the complete variable domain reads KAGVTQTPRYLIKTRGQQVTLSCSPISGHRSVSWYQQTPGQGLQFLFEYFSETQRNKGNFPGRFSGRQFSNSRSEMNVSTLELGDSALYLCASSPLGLNNEQFFGPGTRLTVL.

This clonotype was picked up many times. The V and J genes are TRBV28 and TRBJ2-1, with D unresolved. CDR1 MDHEN and CDR2 SYDVKM come from the germline V gene. The CDR3 covers 10 residues. With 3 bases removed from V and 6 bases from J, the gap between germline ends came to 0 bases. CDR3 residues: CASSFNEQFF. DNA of the CDR3: TGTGCCAGCAGTTTCAATGAGCAGTTCTTC.

A few counts support this clonotype. The chain carries TRBV20-1 and TRBJ2-1, with D uncertain. This CDR3 is built from 10 residues. V gave up 5 bases and J gave up 9 bases, with 8 bases separating them. Per germline, CDR1 DFQATT and CDR2 SNEGSKA (reference sequence). CDR3 amino acids: CSAPFIEQFF. In DNA form, the CDR3 reads TGCAGTGCTCCCTTCATTGAGCAGTTCTTC.

This chain uses TRBV7-2 with TRBJ2-2; D gene ambiguous. CDR1 and CDR2 from the germline V gene are SGHTA and FQGNSA. Trimming stripped 0 bases from V and 6 bases from J, with 11 bases between. This CDR3 is built from 15 residues. The CDR3 bases are TGTGCCAGCAGCTTAGCGGGGAATTGGGCCGGGGAGCTGTTTTTT. This gives the protein CASSLAGNWAGELFF.

This clonotype was counted only a few times. The rearrangement uses TRBV19 and TRBJ2-1; the match to TRBD2 covers 9 bases. Unmatched junction bases numbered 5, after V lost 5 bases and J lost 0 bases. This CDR3 is built from 16 residues. CDR1 is LNHDA and CDR2 is SQIVND in the germline V gene (reference sequence). The CDR3: CASSFSGRISYNEQFF. In DNA form, the CDR3 reads TGTGCCAGTAGTTTTAGCGGGAGAATCTCCTACAATGAGCAGTTCTTC.

In regard to this clonotype: Being one base from a much bigger clone, this may be a read error. It is likely a read error, because the conserved phenylalanine at the end of the CDR3 is missing. This chain joins TRBV6-1 and TRBJ1-1, with no clear D. In germline, CDR1 is MNHNS, CDR2 SASEGT. Trimming took off 5 bases at V and 6 bases at J, with 16 bases between the two ends. The CDR3 is 14 amino acids. The CDR3 sequence is CASSPIRGGSEAFL. Here the CDR3 DNA reads TGTGCCAGCAGTCCAATCCGGGGTGGGTCTGAAGCTTTCCTT.

The CDR3 DNA reads as TGCGCCAGCAGCTTGGATCCGGGTGCGAATGAAAAACTGTTTTTT. It yields the protein CASSLDPGANEKLFF. The rearrangement links TRBV5-1 to TRBJ1-4, with D unresolved. CDR1 is SGHRS, CDR2 YFSETQ, per germline. The germline V and J ends were trimmed by 0 bases and 5 bases, with 11 bases remaining between them. The CDR3 length is 15 residues. The full variable domain, completed using reference TRBV5-1 and TRBJ1-4, is KAGVTQTPRYLIKTRGQQVTLSCSPISGHRSVSWYQQTPGQGLQFLFEYFSETQRNKGNFPGRFSGRQFSNSRSEMNVSTLELGDSALYLCASSLDPGANEKLFFGSGTQLSVL.

This clonotype has ten or more counts. V usage is TRBV2 and J usage is TRBJ1-3; 7 bases agree with TRBD1. With V trimmed by 8 bases and J by 3 bases, 7 bases remained unmatched. CDR1 SNHLY and CDR2 FYNNEI come from the germline V gene. The CDR3 loop spans 14 amino acids. The CDR3 loop reads CASFRGSDGNTIYF. CDR3 sequence (DNA): TGTGCCAGCTTCAGGGGGAGTGATGGAAACACCATATATTTT.

This clonotype appeared a single time. This chain connects TRBV11-3 to TRBJ2-7; 8 nucleotides align to TRBD2. CDR1 is SGHNT and CDR2 is YENEEA in the germline V gene. V shed 8 bases and J 3 bases; nucleotides not matched to a gene: 12. The CDR3 loop spans 15 amino acids. The CDR3 DNA is TGTGCCAGCTTATCCCATAGCGGGAATTACTACGAGCAGTACTTC. Protein sequence: CASLSHSGNYYEQYF.

In regard to this clonotype: This clone may be a read error of a much larger clone one base away. V is TRBV20-1 and J is TRBJ2-3; D perhaps matches TRBD2 (6 bases). Germline V CDR1 and CDR2: DFQATT, SNEGSKA (reference sequence). This CDR3 is built from 16 residues. The CDR3 sequence is CSAPPRGTLHTDTQCF. In nucleotides, the CDR3 is TGCAGTGCTCCTCCCCGGGGGACCTTACACACAGATACGCAGTGTTTT.